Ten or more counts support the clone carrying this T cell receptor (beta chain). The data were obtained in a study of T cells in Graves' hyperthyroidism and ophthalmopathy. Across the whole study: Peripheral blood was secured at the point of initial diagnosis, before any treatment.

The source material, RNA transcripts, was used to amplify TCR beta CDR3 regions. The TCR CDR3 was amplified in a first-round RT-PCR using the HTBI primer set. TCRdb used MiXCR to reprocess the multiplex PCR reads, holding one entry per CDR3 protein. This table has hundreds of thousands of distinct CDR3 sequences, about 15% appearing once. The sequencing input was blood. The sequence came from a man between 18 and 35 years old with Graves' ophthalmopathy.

As DNA, the CDR3 is TGTGCTAGTGGTTTTGTCATCCGGGACGGTGAGAACTATGGCTACACCTTC. Protein sequence: CASGFVIRDGENYGYTF. The chain combines TRBV12-5 with TRBJ1-2; weak D call: TRBD1 (5 bases). The CDR3 spans 17 residues. CDR1 LGHNT and CDR2 FRNRAP come from the germline V gene. Trimming removed 3 bases from V and 2 bases from J, with 19 bases in between.